This is a list of T cell receptor beta chains from one sample in a study of robustness of blood B and T cell sequencing. TCRdb used MiXCR to reprocess the PCR reads, holding one entry per CDR3 protein. Here the sample spans 3,500 to 4,000 distinct CDR3 sequences, roughly half being singletons. The sequencing sample was made of peripheral blood. Receptors were obtained from a human donor in good health. Both conserved end residues are trimmed from each CDR3. Not all rows give a size; the values are once, few, many and, for expanded clones, a class.

clone size | J gene | V gene | CDR3 protein
- | TRBJ2-3 | TRBV7-4 | ASSLGDEGYPSTDTQY
few | TRBJ2-7 | TRBV10-3 | AISEGYEQY
few | TRBJ1-1 | TRBV6-5 | ASSYSGQGRVDTEAF
- | TRBJ2-3 | TRBV5-5 | ASSLGDRGPDTQY
- | TRBJ1-2 | TRBV5-6 | ASSLEGMVDGYT
- | TRBJ1-2 | TRBV7-3 | ASSLDREGGYT
few | TRBJ1-1 | TRBV7-9 | ASSLEERTEAF
few | TRBJ1-2 | TRBV20-1 | SARDGPNGYT
- | TRBJ2-3 | TRBV29-1 | SVDTSGGFTDTQY
- | TRBJ1-5 | TRBV6-1 | ASKASGGAQPQH
- | TRBJ2-2 | TRBV12-5 | ASGFPRTGRRNTGELF
- | TRBJ2-7 | TRBV10-3 | AIGDRAYEQY
few | TRBJ1-2 | TRBV7-8 | ASSSTGLKGGYT
- | TRBJ2-1 | TRBV4-1 | ASSLLPGGSAPNEQF
- | TRBJ2-1 | TRBV7-6 | ASSLGGSGGPYNEQF
few | TRBJ1-1 | TRBV2 | ASSVTGMNTEAF
- | TRBJ2-7 | TRBV18 | ASSLGGQGDEQY
few | TRBJ1-2 | TRBV29-1 | SVEGGTGDGYT
- | TRBJ1-2 | TRBV13 | ASIFDPGGAYGYT
- | TRBJ1-1 | TRBV10-3 | AISGVRDRDPTEAF